A single sample is the source of the 30 T cell receptor beta chains below, sequenced in a study of control samples from healthy donors and cancer patients. Sequencing was performed with immunoSEQ multiplex PCR; in TCRdb, only in-frame clones are kept and a portion is missing. The sample carries approximately 3,200 clones, 78% recorded once. The sequenced material came from formalin-fixed, paraffin-embedded tissue. These receptors originate from a male donor with melanoma.

This clone was seen a few times. This chain joins TRBV6-2 or TRBV6-3 and TRBJ2-1, with no clear D. In germline, CDR1 is MNHEY, CDR2 SVGEGT. V lost 5 bases, J lost 0 bases, and 8 bases lay in between. The CDR3 runs to 14 residues. CDR3: CASSGVSSYNEQFF. CDR3 bases: TGTGCCAGCAGTGGGGTCAGCTCCTACAATGAGCAGTTCTTC.

This clone came up a few times. The chain is built from TRBV5-6 and TRBJ2-7; D unresolved. The CDR3 has 14 residues. The germline CDR1 and CDR2 sequences are SGHDT and YYEEEE. V lost 3 bases and J 0 bases, leaving 10 bases between the germline ends. DNA for the CDR3: TGTGCCAGCAGCTCGCTTCGGGTCTCCTACGAGCAGTACTTC. Protein sequence: CASSSLRVSYEQYF.

The rearrangement joins TRBV6-2 or TRBV6-3 to TRBJ2-7; 7 bases align to TRBD2. Germline CDR1 MNHEY, CDR2 SVGEGT. V was clipped by 2 bases and J by 2 bases; unmatched bases: 3. This CDR3 has 14 amino acids. The CDR3 protein is CASSYPSGTYEQYF. The CDR3 nucleotides are TGTGCCAGCAGTTACCCTAGCGGAACCTACGAGCAGTACTTC.

V gene TRBV6-2 or TRBV6-3 combines with J gene TRBJ2-2; D is unresolved. CDR3 length: 15 amino acids. Per the germline V gene, CDR1 is MNHEY and CDR2 is SVGEGT. The V end lost 5 bases, the J end lost 6 bases, and 16 bases lay between the germline ends. DNA for the CDR3: TGTGCCAGCAGTAATACTCTGGCTCCGGCCGGGGAGCTGTTTTTT. This codes for CASSNTLAPAGELFF.

The rearrangement uses TRBV5-1 and TRBJ2-4; possible D gene TRBD1, 6 bases. This CDR3 comprises 15 residues. The germline CDR1 and CDR2 sequences are SGHRS and YFSETQ. Trimming removed 2 bases from V and 5 bases from J, with 14 bases in between. Here the CDR3 reads CASSFSRGQQNIQYF. DNA of the CDR3: TGCGCCAGCAGCTTCAGTAGAGGACAGCAAAACATTCAGTACTTC.

This rearrangement joins TRBV28 to TRBJ1-1; a weak D match, TRBD1 (6 bases). Deletions cut 6 bases from V and 6 bases from J, with 11 bases between. CDR1 and CDR2 (germline): MDHEN, SYDVKM. This CDR3 is 12 amino acids long. The CDR3 DNA is TGTGCCAGCAGCACAGGGTCGGCTGAAGCTTTCTTT. This translates into CASSTGSAEAFF.

The chain employs TRBV4-3 and TRBJ2-1, with 9 bases lining up with TRBD1. From germline, CDR1 is LGHNA and CDR2 YSLEER. The V gene end was trimmed by 5 bases and the J gene end by 9 bases; junction bases not matched to a gene: 11. This CDR3 comprises 15 residues. This CDR3 reads CASSAPGQGTAEQFF. As DNA, the CDR3 is TGCGCCAGCAGCGCCCCGGGACAGGGTACGGCTGAGCAGTTCTTC.

The chain couples TRBV27 to TRBJ2-7; tentatively, D is TRBD2 (6 bases). The CDR3 runs to 15 residues. CDR1 is MNHEY and CDR2 is SMNVEV in the germline V gene (reference sequence). Between the trimmed V and J ends, which lost 3 bases and 2 bases, there was a span of 14 bases. CDR3 amino acids: CASSLTGTAPYEQYF. DNA for the CDR3: TGTGCCAGCAGTTTGACCGGGACTGCTCCCTACGAGCAGTACTTC.

This chain links TRBV5-6 with TRBJ2-3; D gene unclear. This CDR3 spans 13 amino acids. CDR1 and CDR2 from the germline V gene are SGHDT and YYEEEE. Deletions cut 7 bases from V and 0 bases from J, with 9 bases between. CDR3 coding DNA: TGTGCCAGCGGGCCCCCTAGCACAGATACGCAGTATTTT. Encoded protein: CASGPPSTDTQYF.

This clone was detected only a few times. The chain links TRBV19 to TRBJ1-5, with 7 bases fitting TRBD1. Germline-derived CDR1 and CDR2 are LNHDA and SQIVND (reference sequence). After removal of 5 bases from V and 0 bases from J, the junction contained 4 bases not matched to a gene. The length of the CDR3 is 15 residues. CDR3 in amino acids: CASSWQGGSNQPQHF. As DNA, the CDR3 is TGTGCCAGTAGTTGGCAGGGGGGTAGCAATCAGCCCCAGCATTTT.

The J gene is TRBJ2-5, the V gene TRBV7-9, with D possibly TRBD2 on 6 matching bases. The V and J ends lost 3 bases and 5 bases respectively, with 16 bases between them. The CDR3 covers 15 residues. The V gene's germline CDR1 is SEHNR and CDR2 FQNEAQ (reference sequence). The CDR3 is CASSLGLGGRETQYF. Written as DNA, the CDR3 is TGTGCCAGCAGCTTGGGACTGGGGGGTCGGGAGACCCAGTACTTC.

The rearrangement links TRBV6-4 to TRBJ1-1; no clear D. The CDR3 extends over 13 amino acids. V lost 6 bases and J 11 bases, leaving 19 bases between the germline ends. Germline V gene lookup returns CDR1 MRHNA and CDR2 SNTAGT. The CDR3 is CASSGLSFPGAFF. In DNA form, the CDR3 reads TGTGCCAGCAGCGGACTTTCATTTCCGGGGGCTTTCTTT.

V is TRBV18 and J is TRBJ2-5; TRBD2 matches 11 bases. After removal of 6 bases from V and 2 bases from J, the junction contained 8 bases not matched to a gene. Germline values: CDR1 KGHSH, CDR2 LQKENI. This CDR3 comprises 16 residues. CDR3 in amino acids: CASSSGTSGFQETQYF. The CDR3 nucleotides read TGTGCCAGCTCGTCCGGGACTAGCGGTTTTCAAGAGACCCAGTACTTC.

V is TRBV28 and J is TRBJ1-6; maybe TRBD1 (6 bases). This CDR3 has 15 amino acids. CDR1 and CDR2 from the germline V gene are MDHEN and SYDVKM. Trimming removed 3 bases at V and 9 bases at J, with 15 bases between. The CDR3 region has the DNA TGTGCCAGCAGTTTCAACGGGGGCCTCTTTTCACCCCTCCACTTT. Encoded protein: CASSFNGGLFSPLHF.

The rearrangement uses TRBV6-2 or TRBV6-3 and TRBJ2-3; 12 nucleotides agree with TRBD2. Germline loops: CDR1 MNHEY, CDR2 SVGEGT. V lost 4 bases and J lost 4; bases outside the gene matches: 6. The CDR3 length is 16 residues. The CDR3 loop is CASSSGLAGRADTQYF. The CDR3 nucleotides are TGTGCCAGCAGTTCCGGACTAGCGGGAAGGGCAGATACGCAGTATTTT.

The CDR3: CASRLTGSYEQYF. The CDR3 DNA reads as TGTGCCAGCAGGTTGACAGGGAGCTACGAGCAGTACTTC. The chain employs TRBV28 and TRBJ2-7; 7 bases map to TRBD1. V dropped 6 bases and J dropped 3; count of bases not matched to a gene: 5. The CDR3 has 13 amino acids. Germline lookup yields CDR1 MDHEN and CDR2 SYDVKM.

This chain links TRBV2 with TRBJ1-5; D perhaps matches TRBD1 (6 bases). The CDR3 is made up of 14 amino acids. The ends were cut back, 8 bases at V and 3 bases at J, with 14 bases in the middle. Germline V CDR1 and CDR2: SNHLY, FYNNEI. The CDR3 bases are TGTGCCAGCTCGGGGGGGCAGAACAATCAGCCCCAGCATTTT. Translating gives CASSGGQNNQPQHF.

This clone was observed a single time. The sample carries other DNA sequences with the same CDR3. The chain combines TRBV19 with TRBJ2-5; the D gene could be TRBD1 or TRBD2 (5 bases each). The germline V and J ends were trimmed by 10 bases and 5 bases, with 11 bases remaining between them. Germline values: CDR1 LNHDA, CDR2 SQIVND (reference sequence). The CDR3 covers 11 residues. The CDR3 DNA reads as TGTGCCACGGGGCCAGGGGAGACCCAGTACTTC. Translating gives CATGPGETQYF. The full variable domain, with the rest looked up from reference TRBV19 and TRBJ2-5, is DGGITQSPKYLFRKEGQNVTLSCEQNLNHDAMYWYRQDPGQGLRLIYYSQIVNDFQKGDIAEGYSVSREKKESFPLTVTSAQKNPTAFYLCATGPGETQYFGPGTRLLVL.

The V call is TRBV2, the J call TRBJ2-1; D is perhaps TRBD2 (6 bases). CDR3 size: 14 residues. The germline V gene encodes CDR1 SNHLY and CDR2 FYNNEI. Deletions cut 7 bases from V and 0 bases from J, with 10 bases between. CDR3 in DNA: TGTGCCAGCAATCGGGAGCACTCCTACAATGAGCAGTTCTTC. It codes for CASNREHSYNEQFF.

In this sample, this clone turned up once. The chain couples TRBV24-1 to TRBJ2-1; D might be TRBD2 (6 bases). Per germline, CDR1 KGHDR and CDR2 SFDVKD. V dropped 4 bases and J dropped 9 bases, with 12 bases sitting between them. CDR3 length: 13 amino acids. The CDR3 here is CATSDPLAREQFF. Written as DNA, the CDR3 is TGTGCCACCAGTGACCCACTAGCCCGTGAGCAGTTCTTC.

This clone is a singleton in its sample. The V and J genes are TRBV7-6 and TRBJ2-7, with TRBD2 identical over 14 bases. CDR3 length: 17 residues. Germline CDR1 SGHVS, CDR2 FNYEAQ. The ends lost 5 bases at V and 6 bases at J; junction bases unmatched: 12. The CDR3 sequence: CASSPPRGGLAGAEQYF. In DNA, the CDR3 is TGTGCCAGCAGCCCCCCGCGGGGGGGACTAGCGGGAGCCGAGCAGTACTTC. The variable domain in full, with the rest retrieved from reference TRBV7-6 and TRBJ2-7, is GAGVSQSPRYKVTKRGQDVALRCDPISGHVSLYWYRQALGQGPEFLTYFNYEAQQDKSGLPNDRFSAERPEGSISTLTIQRTEQRDSAMYRCASSPPRGGLAGAEQYFGPGTRLTVT.

J is TRBJ2-7 and V is TRBV11-2; D call uncertain. Germline CDR1 reads SGHAT; CDR2 reads FQNNGV. V was cut by 5 bases and J by 0 bases, with 20 bases left in between. The length of the CDR3 is 17 residues. In nucleotides, the CDR3 is TGTGCCAGCAGCCCCCGTGGGGTAGGCGGAAGCTCCTACGAGCAGTACTTC. Amino acids: CASSPRGVGGSSYEQYF.

V usage is TRBV7-2 and J usage is TRBJ1-2; a weak D match, TRBD1 (6 bases). V dropped 4 bases and J dropped 2 bases, with 17 bases sitting between them. Germline CDR1 is SGHTA and CDR2 is FQGNSA. The CDR3 length is 16 residues. CDR3: CASSSQQGLNNYGYTF. In DNA form, the CDR3 reads TGTGCCAGCAGCTCGCAACAGGGACTAAACAACTATGGCTACACCTTC.

This chain joins TRBV7-9 and TRBJ2-1; D gene unclear. The V gene's germline CDR1 is SEHNR and CDR2 FQNEAQ (reference sequence). The CDR3 covers 14 residues. V was pared by 3 bases and J by 1 base, with 7 bases between. CDR3 sequence: CASSLETSYNEQFF. The CDR3 nucleotides read TGTGCCAGCAGCTTGGAGACTTCCTACAATGAGCAGTTCTTC.

The genes are TRBV29-1 and TRBJ2-1, with TRBD2 matching 7 bases. Germline assignment: CDR1 SQVTM and CDR2 ANQGSEA. The CDR3 length is 14 residues. After removal of 4 bases from V and 7 bases from J, the junction contained 10 bases not matched to a gene. The CDR3 sequence: CSVGRRESGNEQFF. The CDR3 DNA sequence: TGCAGCGTTGGAAGGCGGGAGTCTGGAAATGAGCAGTTCTTC.

V and J are TRBV15 and TRBJ2-2; D is ambiguous. Germline V gene lookup returns CDR1 LNHNV and CDR2 YYDKDF (reference sequence). The V end was cut by 1 base, the J end by 5 bases, with 14 bases between. This CDR3 spans 16 amino acids. CDR3 loop: CATSRGRSFGTGELFF. In DNA form, the CDR3 reads TGTGCCACCAGCAGAGGACGGAGCTTTGGAACCGGGGAGCTGTTTTTT.

The gene calls are TRBV7-6 and TRBJ2-5; weak D call: TRBD1 (6 bases). Trimming took off 2 bases at V and 4 bases at J, with 14 bases between the two ends. Germline assignment: CDR1 SGHVS and CDR2 FNYEAQ. The CDR3 totals 15 residues. CDR3 in amino acids: CASSLFGTRGETQYF. CDR3 coding DNA: TGTGCCAGCAGCTTATTTGGGACACGAGGAGAGACCCAGTACTTC.

The chain has TRBV7-2 and TRBJ2-5; maybe TRBD1 (6 bases). The CDR3 loop spans 15 amino acids. Trimming pared 1 base from V and 1 base from J, leaving 10 bases between. Germline V lookup: CDR1 SGHTA, CDR2 FQGNSA. The CDR3 nucleotides are TGTGCCAGCAGCTTAGGGCAGGGGCGCCAAGAGACCCAGTACTTC. It is translated as CASSLGQGRQETQYF.

V gene TRBV4-2 combines with J gene TRBJ2-1; 12 bases are shared with TRBD2. CDR3 length: 15 residues. Germline CDR1 and CDR2: LGHNA and YNFKEQ. The V gene end was trimmed by 1 base and the J gene end by 10 bases; junction bases not matched to a gene: 5. CDR3: CASSQGLAGASEQFF. CDR3 DNA sequence: TGTGCCAGCAGCCAAGGACTAGCGGGAGCAAGCGAGCAGTTCTTC.

This sequence joins TRBV6-5 and TRBJ1-1; D unresolved. CDR1 and CDR2 from the germline V gene are MNHEY and SVGAGI. The CDR3 has 15 residues. Trimming stripped 6 bases from V and 5 bases from J, with 19 bases between. The CDR3 loop reads CASREEERKRTEAFF. The CDR3 coding sequence is TGTGCCAGCAGGGAGGAAGAACGGAAGAGGACTGAAGCTTTCTTT.